The 8 T cell receptor beta chains below come from one sample, sequenced in a study of T cell repertoires in cytomegalovirus infection. TCRdb reanalysed the reads using MiXCR and keeps one entry per CDR3 protein. The sample holds around 360,000 distinct CDR3 sequences, roughly a third seen once. No antigen has been identified for these receptors. The sample was cultured PBMCs, taken from culture after CMV antigen stimulation. The receptors stem from a human donor in good health (CMV status not recorded). Some clones in this sample may be carry-over from other donors' samples.

The rearrangement links TRBV10-3 to TRBJ1-2; D is ambiguous. The CDR3 covers 17 residues. Trimming removed 2 bases from V and 1 base from J, with 17 bases in between. Germline CDR1 ENHRY, CDR2 SYGVKD. Here the CDR3 reads CAISEDPWESLNYGYTF. Here the CDR3 DNA reads TGTGCCATCAGTGAGGACCCCTGGGAGAGCCTTAACTATGGCTACACCTTC.

This clonotype appeared a few times. This chain links TRBV6-2 or TRBV6-3 with TRBJ2-5; D unclear. Per the germline V gene, CDR1 is MNHEY and CDR2 is SVGEGT. With 6 bases removed from V and 3 bases from J, the gap between germline ends came to 5 bases. The CDR3 spans 11 residues. CDR3 coding DNA: TGTGCCAGCAGAGCAGAAGAGACCCAGTACTTC. Its protein product is CASRAEETQYF.

This clonotype was counted a few times. A read error is possible here, since a much larger clone lies one base away. The chain couples TRBV6-5 to TRBJ1-1, with TRBD1 matching 9 bases. The CDR3 loop spans 15 amino acids. Germline V lookup: CDR1 MNHEY, CDR2 SVGAGI. V shed 2 bases and J 4 bases; nucleotides not matched to a gene: 5. For the CDR3, the DNA is TGTGCCAGCAGTTACGGGGACAGGGAGGGCACTGAAGCTTTCTTT. This translates into CASSYGDREGTEAFF.

This chain connects TRBV4-3 to TRBJ1-4, with D perhaps TRBD1 (5 bases). V was cut by 1 base and J by 4 bases, with 7 bases left in between. The CDR3 length is 14 residues. CDR1 is LGHNA and CDR2 is YSLEER in the germline V gene. CDR3 amino acids: CASSQGGNNEKLFF. For the CDR3, the DNA is TGCGCCAGCAGCCAAGGGGGGAATAATGAAAAACTGTTTTTT.

V gene TRBV28 combines with J gene TRBJ1-2; tentative D call: TRBD1 (6 bases). This CDR3 contains 13 residues. Germline assignment: CDR1 MDHEN and CDR2 SYDVKM. V lost 6 bases and J lost 6, with 14 bases in between. In DNA, the CDR3 is TGTGCCAGCAGGAAAACAGGGAATCATGGCTACACCTTC. It encodes CASRKTGNHGYTF.

V gene TRBV28 combines with J gene TRBJ2-7, with 8 bases aligning to TRBD1. The CDR3 is made up of 15 amino acids. Losses at the gene ends were 2 bases for V and 0 bases for J; bases not matched to a gene: 3. Germline V CDR1 and CDR2: MDHEN, SYDVKM. This CDR3 reads CASSLGGQGSYEQYF. CDR3 sequence (DNA): TGTGCCAGCAGTTTAGGAGGACAGGGCTCCTACGAGCAGTACTTC.

This chain links TRBV7-9 with TRBJ2-7; D is undetermined. V lost 7 bases to trimming and J lost 0 bases, with 7 bases between them. The CDR3 runs to 12 residues. CDR1 is SEHNR and CDR2 is FQNEAQ in the germline V gene (reference sequence). CDR3 nucleotide sequence: TGTGCCAGCACTCAAAGCTCCTACGAGCAGTACTTC. Protein sequence: CASTQSSYEQYF.

V is TRBV12-3 or TRBV12-4 and J is TRBJ1-5; TRBD1 matches at 9 bases. V gave up 4 bases and J gave up 5 bases; unmatched junction bases: 6. The CDR3 is 15 amino acids. The CDR3 DNA is TGTGCCAGCAGTTCCCCGGACAGGGGACATCAGCCCCAGCATTTT. It yields the protein CASSSPDRGHQPQHF.